The next 30 T cell receptor beta chains were all read from a single sample in a study of blood T cell repertoires in COVID-19. Method: immunoSEQ multiplex PCR; TCRdb's copy keeps in-frame clones and lacks some. The sample contains about 30,000 clones, around 92% of which appear only once. Sequenced: peripheral blood. These receptors originate from a man aged 45-60 years with active COVID-19.

The chain couples TRBV11-3 to TRBJ1-1; D not certain. V was pared by 4 bases and J by 5 bases, with 8 bases between. Germline loops: CDR1 SGHNT, CDR2 YENEEA. The CDR3 has 12 residues. The CDR3 sequence: CASSSLGTEAFF. CDR3 bases: TGTGCCAGCAGCTCCCTCGGTACTGAAGCTTTCTTT.

The rearrangement links TRBV2 to TRBJ2-1, with 11 bases fitting TRBD1. The CDR3 is 15 residues long. Germline CDR1 and CDR2: SNHLY and FYNNEI. V trimming: 5 bases; J trimming: 4 bases; junction bases outside the gene matches: 4. The CDR3 sequence: CASSIGTGGYNEQFF. CDR3 nucleotide sequence: TGTGCCAGCAGTATAGGGACAGGGGGGTACAATGAGCAGTTCTTC.

This clone was picked up one time. The chain links TRBV21-1 to TRBJ2-1; the listed D gene, TRBD2, was not tested against the DNA. TRBV21-1 is an annotated pseudogene. The CDR3 has 20 residues. CDR3 nucleotide sequence: TGTGCCAGCAGCCTACGGAAGGGTAGCGGGAGGGTAAGCTCCTACAATGAGCAGTTCTTC. This translates into CASSLRKGSGRVSSYNEQFF.

The chain has TRBV5-1 and TRBJ2-3; unclear D gene. From germline, CDR1 is SGHRS and CDR2 YFSETQ. There are 12 residues in the CDR3. The V gene lost 0 bases and the J gene lost 4 bases, with 3 bases spanning the gap. CDR3 protein: CASSLVADTQYF. CDR3 nucleotide sequence: TGCGCCAGCAGCTTGGTCGCAGATACGCAGTATTTT.

The chain links TRBV14 to TRBJ2-1; TRBD2 aligns across 11 bases. The CDR3 is 17 residues long. Trimming removed 1 base from V and 0 bases from J; junction bases left unmatched: 2. In germline, CDR1 is SGHDN, CDR2 FVKESK. The CDR3 sequence is CASSQGTSGFSYNEQFF. DNA of the CDR3: TGTGCCAGCAGCCAAGGGACTAGCGGGTTCTCCTACAATGAGCAGTTCTTC.

This clone was recorded only once. The genes are TRBV25-1 and TRBJ2-1; 11 bases agree with TRBD2. J gave up 1 base and V 6 bases, and 5 bases lay outside the gene matches. CDR1 and CDR2 (germline): MGHDK, SYGVNS. This CDR3 has 16 residues. In DNA form, the CDR3 reads TGTGCCAGCAGCTTAGCGGGGGGGCCTTCCTACAATGAGCAGTTCTTC. Protein product: CASSLAGGPSYNEQFF.

The chain links TRBV4-1 to TRBJ1-5, with unresolved D. Trimming took 1 base from V and 7 from J, leaving 17 bases between them. Germline lookup yields CDR1 MGHRA and CDR2 YSYEKL. The CDR3 totals 16 residues. CDR3 in amino acids: CASSQGREGRKQPQHF. CDR3 in DNA: TGCGCCAGCAGCCAAGGAAGGGAGGGTAGGAAGCAGCCCCAGCATTTT.

The rearrangement joins TRBV9 to TRBJ1-2, with 7 bases matching TRBD1. This CDR3 contains 16 residues. Germline CDR1 SGDLS, CDR2 YYNGEE. Trimming cost V 5 bases and J 6 bases; bases outside gene matches: 16. CDR3 region: CASSWGTAPTGNGYTF. DNA for the CDR3: TGTGCCAGCAGTTGGGGGACAGCCCCAACAGGTAATGGCTACACCTTC. The full variable domain, its missing parts supplied by reference TRBV9 and TRBJ1-2, is DSGVTQTPKHLITATGQRVTLRCSPRSGDLSVYWYQQSLDQGLQFLIQYYNGEERAKGNILERFSAQQFPDLHSELNLSSLELGDSALYFCASSWGTAPTGNGYTFGSGTRLTVV.

V is TRBV27 and J is TRBJ2-7; a possible D gene is TRBD2 (6 bases). The V gene lost 4 bases and the J gene lost 0 bases, with 13 bases spanning the gap. The CDR3 has 15 amino acids. Germline-derived CDR1 and CDR2 are MNHEY and SMNVEV (reference sequence). CDR3 loop: CASSYTLGGSYEQYF. Written as DNA, the CDR3 is TGTGCCAGCAGTTACACCCTCGGGGGCTCCTACGAGCAGTACTTC.

The rearrangement joins TRBV5-4 to TRBJ1-6, with 9 bases aligning to TRBD1. Losses at the gene ends were 3 bases for V and 8 bases for J; bases not matched to a gene: 6. The CDR3 contains 15 residues. CDR1 and CDR2 (germline): SGHNT, YYREEE (reference sequence). In DNA, the CDR3 is TGTGCCAGCAGCTCCTCGGGACAGGGAGATTCACCCCTCCACTTT. Protein: CASSSSGQGDSPLHF. Supplemented by reference TRBV5-4 and TRBJ1-6, the full variable domain reads ETGVTQSPTHLIKTRGQQVTLRCSSQSGHNTVSWYQQALGQGPQFIFQYYREEENGRGNFPPRFSGLQFPNYSSELNVNALELDDSALYLCASSSSGQGDSPLHFGNGTRLTVT.

V and J are TRBV3-1 (or the pseudogene TRBV3-2) and TRBJ1-1; 8 bases align to TRBD1. CDR1 is LGHDT and CDR2 is YNNKEL in the germline V gene (reference sequence). The trim removed 4 bases at V and 1 base at J, leaving 2 bases unmatched. The CDR3 is 14 amino acids. The CDR3 protein is CASSPGQANTEAFF. The DNA for the CDR3 is TGTGCCAGCAGCCCGGGACAGGCGAACACTGAAGCTTTCTTT.

This clone appeared a single time. One end of the junction varies from germline; a read error may be responsible. This CDR3 is CASSEEGQGGDTIYF. CDR3 coding DNA: TGTGCCAGCAGTGAAGAGGGACAGGGTGGAGACACCATATATTTT. This chain uses TRBV2 with TRBJ1-3; 9 bases match TRBD1. Looked up from germline, CDR1 is SNHLY and CDR2 is FYNNEI. The CDR3 totals 15 residues. The variable domain in full, completed from reference TRBV2 and TRBJ1-3, reads EPEVTQTPSHQVTQMGQEVILRCVPISNHLYFYWYRQILGQKVEFLVSFYNNEISEKSEIFDDQFSVERPDGSNFTLKIRSTKLEDSAMYFCASSEEGQGGDTIYFGEGSWLTVV.

The chain carries TRBV7-9 and TRBJ2-7; 12 bases align to TRBD1. The V gene end was trimmed by 3 bases and the J gene end by 3 bases; junction bases not matched to a gene: 3. CDR3 length equals 15 residues. Germline V CDR1 and CDR2: SEHNR, FQNEAQ (reference sequence). CDR3 sequence reads: CASSLGTGGLYEQYF. The CDR3 DNA is TGTGCCAGCAGCTTGGGGACAGGGGGCCTCTACGAGCAGTACTTC.

The V and J genes are TRBV7-3 and TRBJ2-5; a possible D gene is TRBD2 (6 bases). Trimming removed 5 bases from V and 1 base from J, with 11 bases in between. The germline V gene encodes CDR1 SGHTA and CDR2 FQGTGA. CDR3 length equals 14 residues. The CDR3 region is CASSMMGGQETQYF. The CDR3 nucleotides are TGTGCCAGCAGCATGATGGGGGGCCAAGAGACCCAGTACTTC.

The chain joins TRBV7-9 to TRBJ2-7, with TRBD2 as a possible D gene (5 bases). The germline CDR1 and CDR2 sequences are SEHNR and FQNEAQ (reference sequence). This CDR3 spans 13 amino acids. Trimming stripped 6 bases from V and 3 bases from J, with 12 bases between. CDR3 loop: CASRLDGIYEQYF. For the CDR3, the DNA is TGTGCCAGCAGATTGGACGGGATCTACGAGCAGTACTTC. Together with reference TRBV7-9 and TRBJ2-7, the CDR3 gives the full variable domain: DTGVSQNPRHKITKRGQNVTFRCDPISEHNRLYWYRQTLGQGPEFLTYFQNEAQLEKSRLLSDRFSAERPKGSFSTLEIQRTEQGDSAMYLCASRLDGIYEQYFGPGTRLTVT.

The V call is TRBV2, the J call TRBJ2-7; TRBD2 matches 7 bases. The germline CDR1 and CDR2 sequences are SNHLY and FYNNEI. V lost 4 bases to trimming and J lost 8 bases; unmatched junction nucleotides: 14. This CDR3 is 15 amino acids long. In DNA form, the CDR3 reads TGTGCCAGCAGTGGAGGGGAGGGGTACTTCGGTCAGCAGTACTTC. Encoded protein: CASSGGEGYFGQQYF.

The rearrangement uses TRBV30 and TRBJ1-1, with TRBD1 as a possible D gene (5 bases). The CDR3 is made up of 12 amino acids. CDR1 and CDR2 (germline): GTSNPN, SVGIG (reference sequence). V lost 3 bases, J lost 4 bases, and 9 bases lay in between. CDR3 in DNA: TGTGCCTGGAGATGGGGCGGCACTGAAGCTTTCTTT. This codes for CAWRWGGTEAFF. Full variable domain (rest looked up from reference TRBV30 and TRBJ1-1): SQTIHQWPATLVQPVGSPLSLECTVEGTSNPNLYWYRQAAGRGLQLLFYSVGIGQISSEVPQNLSASRPQDRQFILSSKKLLLSDSGFYLCAWRWGGTEAFFGQGTRLTVV.

This sequence joins TRBV29-1 and TRBJ2-3, with D possibly matching TRBD2 (6 bases). Between the trimmed V and J ends, which lost 5 bases and 4 bases, there was a span of 10 bases. The length of the CDR3 is 12 residues. Germline V gives CDR1 SQVTM, CDR2 ANQGSEA. The CDR3 nucleotides are TGCAGCGTTCGGCTAGCGCCAGATACGCAGTATTTT. Residues: CSVRLAPDTQYF.

This chain uses TRBV18 with TRBJ1-5; D call uncertain. Germline CDR1 is KGHSH and CDR2 is LQKENI. V was trimmed by 4 bases and J by 0 bases, leaving 10 bases between them. This CDR3 is 15 amino acids long. DNA for the CDR3: TGTGCCAGCTCACTCAGGAGGTATAGCAATCAGCCCCAGCATTTT. Translating it yields CASSLRRYSNQPQHF.

This sequence joins TRBV2 and TRBJ2-7; TRBD1 matches at 10 bases. The germline V gene has CDR1 SNHLY and CDR2 FYNNEI. V shed 6 bases and J 5 bases; nucleotides not matched to a gene: 1. This CDR3 has 12 amino acids. CDR3 protein: CASRDRGNEQYF. The CDR3 DNA reads TGTGCCAGCAGGGACAGGGGGAACGAGCAGTACTTC.

The chain links TRBV30 to TRBJ2-1, with a possible D match to TRBD2 (7 bases). V lost 3 bases and J 9 bases, leaving 18 bases between the germline ends. CDR3 size: 14 residues. Germline-derived CDR1 and CDR2 are GTSNPN and SVGIG (reference sequence). The chain's CDR3 is CAWSGGRLGGEQFF. As DNA, the CDR3 is TGTGCCTGGAGCGGGGGGCGTCTCGGCGGTGAGCAGTTCTTC.

This sequence joins TRBV6-1 and TRBJ1-2, with 7 bases identical to TRBD1. The CDR3 length is 15 residues. Unmatched junction bases numbered 8, after V lost 0 bases and J lost 7 bases. Germline V gene data show CDR1 as MNHNS and CDR2 as SASEGT. The CDR3 DNA sequence: TGTGCCAGCAGTGAAGCGCGAGGGGGCGGAGGTGGCTACACCTTC. Translation gives CASSEARGGGGGYTF.

The chain recombines TRBV27 with TRBJ2-5; 13 bases align to TRBD2. The CDR3 is 17 residues long. The germline V gene encodes CDR1 MNHEY and CDR2 SMNVEV (reference sequence). With 4 bases clipped from V and 6 bases from J, the junction kept 11 bases outside the gene matches. In DNA, the CDR3 is TGTGCCAGCAGTTCAATATCTGGGACTAGCGGGGTAAAGACCCAGTACTTC. Translation: CASSSISGTSGVKTQYF.

The chain carries TRBV14 and TRBJ1-6; 7 bases line up with TRBD1. CDR1 is SGHDN, CDR2 FVKESK, per germline. The CDR3 has 14 residues. V was clipped by 4 bases and J by 6 bases; unmatched bases: 3. The CDR3 protein is CASSPGQLNSPLHF. Here the CDR3 DNA reads TGTGCCAGCAGCCCGGGACAGCTTAATTCACCCCTCCACTTT.

The J gene is TRBJ2-3, the V gene TRBV15; 13 nucleotides align to TRBD2. The CDR3 is made up of 19 amino acids. Germline V lookup: CDR1 LNHNV, CDR2 YYDKDF (reference sequence). V trimming: 1 base; J trimming: 4 bases; junction bases outside the gene matches: 11. The CDR3 reads CATSRGRLAGGHIADTQYF. The CDR3 coding sequence is TGTGCCACCAGCAGAGGACGACTAGCGGGGGGCCATATTGCAGATACGCAGTATTTT. Complete variable domain (other parts from reference TRBV15 and TRBJ2-3): DAMVIQNPRYQVTQFGKPVTLSCSQTLNHNVMYWYQQKSSQAPKLLFHYYDKDFNNEADTPDNFQSRRPNTSFCFLDIRSPGLGDTAMYLCATSRGRLAGGHIADTQYFGPGTRLTVL.

The CDR3 DNA reads TGCAGCGTTTTGACAGGGAGCGAAAAACTGTTTTTT. Residues: CSVLTGSEKLFF. The chain uses TRBV29-1 and TRBJ1-4; 7 positions agree with TRBD1. V gave up 5 bases and J gave up 8 bases; unmatched junction bases: 5. Per germline, CDR1 SQVTM and CDR2 ANQGSEA. This CDR3 has 12 residues.

V gene TRBV11-2 combines with J gene TRBJ2-7, with 8 bases lining up with TRBD1. The CDR3 has 16 residues. Losses at the gene ends were 4 bases for V and 0 bases for J; bases not matched to a gene: 8. Germline V gene data show CDR1 as SGHAT and CDR2 as FQNNGV. CDR3 nucleotide sequence: TGTGCCAGCAGCTCTGGACAGGGCCTGATCTCCTACGAGCAGTACTTC. Residues: CASSSGQGLISYEQYF.

The CDR3 region has the DNA TGTGCCAGCAGTCCCTACTTCGGGGGGCGAAACACCATATATTTT. It codes for CASSPYFGGRNTIYF. The chain is built from TRBV6-5 and TRBJ1-3; weak D call: TRBD1 (6 bases). Trimming pared 5 bases from V and 5 bases from J, leaving 16 bases between. Germline V gene lookup returns CDR1 MNHEY and CDR2 SVGAGI. This CDR3 comprises 15 residues.

This clone was picked up one time. CDR3 amino acids: CASSSDSDSTWEQYF. CDR3 DNA: TGTGCCAGCTCCTCCGACTCGGACTCCACGTGGGAGCAGTACTTC. This sequence joins TRBV9 and TRBJ2-7; possible D gene TRBD2, 5 bases. Trimming shortened V by 7 bases and J by 7 bases, and 24 bases separated the two germline ends. Germline V gene data show CDR1 as SGDLS and CDR2 as YYNGEE. The CDR3 consists of 15 residues.

V gene TRBV7-9 combines with J gene TRBJ1-2; D remains unclear. V shed 6 bases and J shed 0 bases, with 11 bases lying between them. From germline, CDR1 is SEHNR and CDR2 FQNEAQ (reference sequence). The CDR3 has 14 residues. In DNA form, the CDR3 reads TGTGCCAGCAGTTTGGGCACAGCTAACTATGGCTACACCTTC. It codes for CASSLGTANYGYTF.